This entry concerns a single TCR beta chain. Its antigen is still unknown. No per-base quality is available; no much larger clone lies one base away. Libraries were constructed by the immunoSEQ multiplex PCR assay. The hsTCRB Kit was used according to the manufacturer's protocol to amplify rearranged TCR beta chain sequences. TCRB libraries were sequenced on an Illumina MiSeq. Per the original workflow: The kit vendor's proprietary platform handled demultiplexing, trimming and gene mapping. TCRdb retrieved this table from immuneACCESS and kept in-frame rearrangements only. Not all clones are present; in checked studies, unresolved V genes account for under half, and no reason is known for the remainder. Clonal size and the V and J genes are those of that table, whereas D and trimming came from the DNA. The sample table shows under 35,000 clones, and around 91% are seen once. The ten top clones hold 20% of the sample.

The data are from a study of a mutant IDH1 vaccine in newly diagnosed glioma (dated by TCRdb to the early 2020s). For the wider study: Patients were given eight vaccinations, in weeks 1, 3, 5, 7, 11, 15, 19 and 23, which matched visits V03 through V10. Before enrollment, patients had received standard therapy of radiotherapy alone, temozolomide alone, or radiochemotherapy with temozolomide; most received the combination. Longitudinal TCRB deep sequencing was performed for roughly 27 treated patients wherever samples were available for exploratory analyses. Peripheral blood samples were drawn at six visits, namely V03 (baseline), V05, V07, V10, V12 and V13. Of the 25 to 40 treated patients, approximately 60% were male and around 40% were female, and the mean age was 40.4 years. In the chemotherapy-containing groups, vaccination started alongside temozolomide cycles, whereas in patients who had radiotherapy alone it started 4-6 weeks after radiotherapy. The investigation overall reported the following: The authors stated that sample limitations prevented analyses of patient blood samples from being reproduced. Immune responses induced by the vaccine were seen in approximately 93% of patients across multiple MHC alleles. Availability determined which PBMC samples were chosen for TCRB deep sequencing. No apparent relationship was observed between pseudoprogression and alterations in the top peripheral T cell clonotypes detected by TCRB sequencing.

Taken with the paper, the label for time point translates to: week 11, during vaccination. Each vaccine dose, consisting of 300 ug of a 20-mer mutant IDH1 peptide in Montanide, was administered subcutaneously with topical imiquimod. The donors had newly diagnosed IDH1-mutant astrocytomas of WHO grade 3 or 4 that showed loss of nuclear ATRX. The samples were drawn from NOA16, a multicentre, single-arm, open-label phase I trial in Germany that tested a mutant IDH1 peptide vaccine in humans for the first time. Genomic DNA for TCRB sequencing was extracted from EDTA blood using the DNeasy Blood and Tissue Kit. The junction shows trimming of 1 base on V and 5 bases on J, plus 18 bases between the germline ends. CDR1 is given as GTSNPN and CDR2 as SVGIG, both from the germline V gene (reference sequence). Inclusive of the bounding cysteine and phenylalanine, the CDR3 is 15 residues long. The entry retains the CDR3 DNA only, 45 bases that are in frame from base 1.

The V and J segments used are TRBV30 and TRBJ2-7; a weak D assignment points to TRBD1 (6 bases agree). The source of this sequence is a young man with glioma. Here the sequenced sample was PBMCs, taken from a glioma patient whose treatment included an IDH1 peptide vaccine. The nucleotide sequence reads TGTGCCTGGAGTGCTTCGGACAGACTACCTCACGAGCAGTACTTC. It codes for CAWSASDRLPHEQYF.